This T cell receptor beta chain is drawn from a study of blood T cell repertoires in COVID-19. In the study overall: Nucleic acid was either cDNA or gDNA, and it came from T cells, B-cell-depleted T cells, or PBMCs.

Measured with immunoSEQ multiplex PCR; TCRdb has only the in-frame clones, and not every one. The sample holds about 400,000 clones; around 90% are singletons and the top ten take about 2.1%. Germline lookup yields CDR1 SNHLY and CDR2 FYNNEI. Losses at the gene ends were 5 bases for V and 5 bases for J; bases not matched to a gene: 8. The CDR3 covers 14 residues. The TCR was taken from a woman in her forties with acute COVID-19. Sequenced input: PBMCs or T cells enriched from blood (not recorded which). The chain carries TRBV2 and TRBJ2-5; 7 bases are shared with TRBD1. The CDR3 DNA reads TGTGCCAGCAGTTGGGACAGATCGTCGGAGACCCAGTACTTC. Its translation: CASSWDRSSETQYF.